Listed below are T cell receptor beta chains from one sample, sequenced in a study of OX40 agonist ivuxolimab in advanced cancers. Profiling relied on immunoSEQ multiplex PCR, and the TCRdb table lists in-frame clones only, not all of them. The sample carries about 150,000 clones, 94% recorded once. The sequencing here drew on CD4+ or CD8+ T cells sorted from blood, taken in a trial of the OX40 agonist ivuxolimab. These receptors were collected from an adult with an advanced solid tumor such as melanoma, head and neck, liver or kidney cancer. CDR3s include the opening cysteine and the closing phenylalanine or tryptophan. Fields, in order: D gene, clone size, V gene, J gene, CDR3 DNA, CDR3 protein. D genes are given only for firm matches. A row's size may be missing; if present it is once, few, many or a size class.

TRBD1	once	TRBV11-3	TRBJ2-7	TGTGCCAGCAGCCAAACAGGGGCCTCCTACGAGCAGTACTTC	CASSQTGASYEQYF
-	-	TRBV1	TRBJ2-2	TGCACCAGCAGCCACACTGGGACCAACACCGGGGAGCTGTTTTTT	CTSSHTGTNTGELFF
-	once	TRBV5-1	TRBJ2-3	TGCGCCAGCAGCTTGGAGGGACGCACAGATACGCAGTATTTT	CASSLEGRTDTQYF
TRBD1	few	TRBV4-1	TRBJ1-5	TGCGCCAGCAGCCAAGAGGGGACAGGGAATCAGCCCCAGCATTTT	CASSQEGTGNQPQHF
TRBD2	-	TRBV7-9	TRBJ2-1	TGTGCCAGCAGCTCCCCGACTAGCGGGGGGGCTAATGAGCAGTTCTTC	CASSSPTSGGANEQFF
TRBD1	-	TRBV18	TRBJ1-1	TGTGCCAGCTCGGGACAGGGACACACTGAAGCTTTCTTT	CASSGQGHTEAFF
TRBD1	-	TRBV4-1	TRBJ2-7	TGCGCCAGCAGCCAGGGATCACAGGGGGCCCACGAGCAGTACTTC	CASSQGSQGAHEQYF
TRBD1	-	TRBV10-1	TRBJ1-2	TGCGCCAGCAGTGTTTCTCCGGGACAGCCTTCGAGCTACACCTTC	CASSVSPGQPSSYTF
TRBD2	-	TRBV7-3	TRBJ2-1	TGTGCCAGCAGCTCGGGACTAGCGGGAGGCGGCAATGAGCAGTTCTTC	CASSSGLAGGGNEQFF
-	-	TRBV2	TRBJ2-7	TGTGCCAGCGCCCAGGTGCAGACCTACGAGCAGTACTTC	CASAQVQTYEQYF
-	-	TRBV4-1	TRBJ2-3	TGCGCCAGCAGCCTAGGGGGGCGGGGAGATACGCAGTATTTT	CASSLGGRGDTQYF
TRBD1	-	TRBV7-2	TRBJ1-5	TGTGCCAGCAGCGCCGACAGGGGGGACAATCAGCCCCAGCATTTT	CASSADRGDNQPQHF
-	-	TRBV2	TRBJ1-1	TGTGCCAGCACTGGACAGTTCATGAACACTGAAGCTTTCTTT	CASTGQFMNTEAFF
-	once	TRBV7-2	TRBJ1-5	TGTGCCAGCAGCTTAAACGCAGGATCGAGCAATCAGCCCCAGCATTTT	CASSLNAGSSNQPQHF
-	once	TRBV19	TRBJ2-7	TGTGCCAGTAGTATAGCGGGGGGACAGAGCTACGAGCAGTACTTC	CASSIAGGQSYEQYF
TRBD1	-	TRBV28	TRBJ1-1	TGTGCCAGCAGTTTCGGTGGGACAGGAGAAGCTTTCTTT	CASSFGGTGEAFF
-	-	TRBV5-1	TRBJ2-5	TGCGCCAGCAGCTACGTGCCCGGAGGAGCAGAGACCCAGTACTTC	CASSYVPGGAETQYF
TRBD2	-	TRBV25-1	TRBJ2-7	TGTGCCAGCAGTGAACGTGTTAGCGGGAGATACTCCTACGAGCAGTACTTC	CASSERVSGRYSYEQYF
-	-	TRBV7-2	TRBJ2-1	TGTGCCAGCAGCTCAGTACTACAGCAGTTCTTC	CASSSVLQQFF
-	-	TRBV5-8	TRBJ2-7	TGTGCCAGCAGCTTTAGGAGGGCTTATTTCCACGAGCAGTACTTC	CASSFRRAYFHEQYF
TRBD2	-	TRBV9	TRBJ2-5	TGTGCCAGCAGCGTAGCGGCTAGCGGGGGAGCCAACCCCCAAGAGACCCAGTACTTC	CASSVAASGGANPQETQYF
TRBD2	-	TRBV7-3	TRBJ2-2	TGTGCCAGCAGCTTAGCGGGAGGCTCCACCGGGGAGCTGTTTTTT	CASSLAGGSTGELFF
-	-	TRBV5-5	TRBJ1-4	TGTGCCAGCAGCCCCGGGACAATCGAAAAACTGTTTTTT	CASSPGTIEKLFF
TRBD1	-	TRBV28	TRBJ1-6	TGTGCCAGCAGTCCCGGACAGGGGAATTCACCCCTCCACTTT	CASSPGQGNSPLHF
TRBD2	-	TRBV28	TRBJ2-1	TGTGCCAGCTCCTCGGGCGGGGGCTCCTACAATGAGCAGTTCTTC	CASSSGGGSYNEQFF
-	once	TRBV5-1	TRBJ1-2	TGCGCCAGCAGCTTGAATGAAGGGGCCGATGGCTACACCTTC	CASSLNEGADGYTF
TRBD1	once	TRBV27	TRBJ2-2	TGTGCCAGCAGTTTAAGAAGGCAGGGGGCGGACACCGGGGAGCTGTTTTTT	CASSLRRQGADTGELFF
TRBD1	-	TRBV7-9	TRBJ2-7	TGTGCCAGCACCAGACAGGGTAGCTCCTACGAGCAGTACTTC	CASTRQGSSYEQYF
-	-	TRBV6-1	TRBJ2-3	TGTGCCAGCACGTACGGGGAGAGCACAGATACGCAGTATTTT	CASTYGESTDTQYF
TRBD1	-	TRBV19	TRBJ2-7	TGTGCCAGTTCGCGGGACAGGGTTATCGAGCAGTACTTC	CASSRDRVIEQYF
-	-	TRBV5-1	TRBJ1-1	TGCGCCAGCAGCTTGGAGCCCAACACTGAAGCTTTCTTT	CASSLEPNTEAFF
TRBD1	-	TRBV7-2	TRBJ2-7	TGTGCCAGCAGCTTCAGGGGGACCTACGAGCAGTACTTC	CASSFRGTYEQYF
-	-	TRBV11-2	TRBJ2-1	TGTGCCAGCAGCTTAGCTAATGAGCAGTTCTTC	CASSLANEQFF
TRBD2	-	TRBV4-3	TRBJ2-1	TGCGCCAGCAGCCAAGATAGCCTAGCGGGGGGCTCCTACAATGAGCAGTTCTTC	CASSQDSLAGGSYNEQFF
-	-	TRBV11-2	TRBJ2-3	TGTGCCAGCAGCTTAGTTGGTGAGGGAGCACAACATACGCAGTATTTT	CASSLVGEGAQHTQYF
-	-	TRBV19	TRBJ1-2	TGTGCCAGTACCTATAACGGGGCAGGGAACTATGGCTACACCTTC	CASTYNGAGNYGYTF
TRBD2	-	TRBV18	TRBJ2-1	TGTGCCAGCTCACCGCTAGCGGGGGGCTACAATGAGCAGTTCTTC	CASSPLAGGYNEQFF
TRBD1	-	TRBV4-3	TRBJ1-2	TGCGCCAGCAGCCAGACGCAGGGGGTAGGGGGCTACACCTTC	CASSQTQGVGGYTF
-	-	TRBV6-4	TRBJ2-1	TGTGCCAGCAGTGCTTTGCTTCGACAGAAGTCCTACAATGAGCAGTTCTTC	CASSALLRQKSYNEQFF
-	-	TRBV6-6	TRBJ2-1	TGTGCCAGCGGGAGGGGGTACAATGAGCAGTTCTTC	CASGRGYNEQFF
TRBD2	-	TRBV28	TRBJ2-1	TGTGCCAGCAGTTTGGTAGGACTAGCGTTCGTGACGAATGAGCAGTTCTTC	CASSLVGLAFVTNEQFF